Listed below are T cell receptor beta chains from one sample, sequenced in a study of cytomegalovirus exposure and HLA in healthy donors. Repertoires were generated with immunoSEQ multiplex PCR, while TCRdb's copy carries only in-frame clones and drops some. The table includes some 170,000 clones, 82% detected once. The sequenced sample consisted of PBMCs. All receptors come from a man aged 45 to 65 in good health and CMV-seropositive. Each CDR3 is given with its conserved first and last residue. Fields, in order: V gene, D gene, J gene, clone size, CDR3 protein, CDR3 DNA. D genes are given only for firm matches. Clone size appears in some rows only: once, few, many, or a class for an expanded clone.

v_call: TRBV28
d_call: -
j_call: TRBJ2-7
clone_size: -
cdr3_aa: CASSPHGSEQYF
cdr3_nt: TGTGCCAGCAGTCCCCACGGGTCCGAGCAGTACTTC

v_call: TRBV6-5
d_call: TRBD2
j_call: TRBJ2-7
clone_size: -
cdr3_aa: CASSYSPLGTRDRQYF
cdr3_nt: TGTGCCAGCAGTTACTCTCCTTTAGGGACTAGAGATAGGCAGTACTTC

v_call: TRBV29-1
d_call: -
j_call: TRBJ2-3
clone_size: -
cdr3_aa: CSVDFQPAGDTQYF
cdr3_nt: TGCAGCGTTGACTTTCAACCGGCAGGAGATACGCAGTATTTT

v_call: TRBV7-2
d_call: TRBD2
j_call: TRBJ2-1
clone_size: -
cdr3_aa: CASTSPGGLAGGHEQFF
cdr3_nt: TGTGCCAGCACCTCCCCGGGGGGACTAGCGGGAGGTCATGAGCAGTTCTTC

v_call: TRBV29-1
d_call: TRBD1
j_call: TRBJ2-1
clone_size: once
cdr3_aa: CSVSRDRAYNEQFF
cdr3_nt: TGCAGCGTATCCCGGGACAGGGCGTACAATGAGCAGTTCTTC

v_call: TRBV28
d_call: TRBD1
j_call: TRBJ1-2
clone_size: -
cdr3_aa: CASSLQGGLNYGYTF
cdr3_nt: TGTGCCAGCAGTTTACAGGGGGGCCTTAACTATGGCTACACCTTC

v_call: TRBV11-2
d_call: TRBD1
j_call: TRBJ1-2
clone_size: -
cdr3_aa: CASSSTGNYGYTF
cdr3_nt: TGTGCCAGCAGCTCGACAGGGAACTATGGCTACACCTTC

v_call: TRBV7-8
d_call: -
j_call: TRBJ1-2
clone_size: -
cdr3_aa: CASTNPRVYGYTF
cdr3_nt: TGTGCCAGCACCAACCCGAGGGTCTATGGCTACACCTTC

v_call: TRBV5-1
d_call: -
j_call: TRBJ1-6
clone_size: -
cdr3_aa: CASSGGDSSPLHF
cdr3_nt: TGCGCCAGCAGTGGAGGTGATAGTTCACCCCTCCACTTT

v_call: TRBV29-1
d_call: TRBD1
j_call: TRBJ1-1
clone_size: -
cdr3_aa: CSVPGQGLNTEAFF
cdr3_nt: TGCAGCGTCCCGGGACAGGGATTGAACACTGAAGCTTTCTTT

v_call: TRBV19
d_call: -
j_call: TRBJ1-1
clone_size: -
cdr3_aa: CASSIGGLTEAFF
cdr3_nt: TGTGCCAGTAGTATAGGGGGACTAACTGAAGCTTTCTTT

v_call: TRBV19
d_call: -
j_call: TRBJ2-5
clone_size: -
cdr3_aa: CASSKGTQETQYF
cdr3_nt: TGTGCCAGTAGTAAGGGGACACAAGAGACCCAGTACTTC

v_call: TRBV10-3
d_call: -
j_call: TRBJ1-1
clone_size: -
cdr3_aa: CAISVSSMNTEAFF
cdr3_nt: TGTGCCATCAGTGTCAGTTCAATGAACACTGAAGCTTTCTTT

v_call: TRBV19
d_call: TRBD1
j_call: TRBJ2-2
clone_size: -
cdr3_aa: CASSRDREVTGELFF
cdr3_nt: TGTGCCAGTAGTAGGGACAGGGAGGTGACCGGGGAGCTGTTTTTT

v_call: TRBV7-8
d_call: TRBD1
j_call: TRBJ1-3
clone_size: -
cdr3_aa: CASSWGQGGSGNTIYF
cdr3_nt: TGTGCCAGCAGCTGGGGACAGGGCGGGTCTGGAAACACCATATATTTT

v_call: TRBV7-9
d_call: TRBD1
j_call: TRBJ1-2
clone_size: -
cdr3_aa: CASRAGQGAANYGYTF
cdr3_nt: TGTGCCAGCAGAGCCGGACAGGGCGCCGCTAACTATGGCTACACCTTC

v_call: TRBV6-5
d_call: TRBD2
j_call: TRBJ2-3
clone_size: -
cdr3_aa: CASRSSGGGDTQYF
cdr3_nt: TGTGCCAGCAGATCCAGCGGGGGCGGGGATACGCAGTATTTT

v_call: TRBV2
d_call: TRBD1
j_call: TRBJ1-5
clone_size: -
cdr3_aa: CASSLDRGGNQPQHF
cdr3_nt: TGTGCCAGCAGTTTGGACAGGGGGGGCAATCAGCCCCAGCATTTT

v_call: TRBV30
d_call: -
j_call: TRBJ1-4
clone_size: -
cdr3_aa: CAWSAPGGGPNEKLFF
cdr3_nt: TGTGCCTGGAGTGCCCCCGGGGGGGGCCCTAATGAAAAACTGTTTTTT

v_call: TRBV5-3
d_call: TRBD2
j_call: TRBJ2-3
clone_size: -
cdr3_aa: CARAGGTDTQYF
cdr3_nt: TGTGCCAGGGCGGGGGGCACAGATACGCAGTATTTT

v_call: TRBV13
d_call: TRBD2
j_call: TRBJ2-1
clone_size: -
cdr3_aa: CASSLTGGTYNEQFF
cdr3_nt: TGTGCCAGCAGCCTTACGGGAGGGACCTACAATGAGCAGTTCTTC

v_call: TRBV14
d_call: TRBD1
j_call: TRBJ2-7
clone_size: -
cdr3_aa: CASSRDRDRINEQYF
cdr3_nt: TGTGCCAGCAGCCGAGACCGGGACAGAATCAACGAGCAGTACTTC

v_call: TRBV29-1
d_call: -
j_call: TRBJ2-1
clone_size: -
cdr3_aa: CSVKGGLLSNEQFF
cdr3_nt: TGCAGCGTTAAAGGAGGACTCCTATCTAATGAGCAGTTCTTC

v_call: TRBV5-6
d_call: -
j_call: TRBJ1-2
clone_size: once
cdr3_aa: CASSFVRFSDYTF
cdr3_nt: TGTGCCAGCAGCTTTGTGCGGTTTAGTGACTACACCTTC

v_call: TRBV6-6
d_call: -
j_call: TRBJ1-5
clone_size: once
cdr3_aa: CASSSFQGVNQPQHF
cdr3_nt: TGTGCCAGCAGTTCCTTTCAAGGGGTCAATCAGCCCCAGCATTTT

v_call: TRBV21-1
d_call: -
j_call: TRBJ2-6
clone_size: -
cdr3_aa: CASSSKWGGESAGANVLTF
cdr3_nt: TGTGCCAGCAGCTCGAAATGGGGGGGGGAATCGGCCGGGGCCAACGTCCTGACTTTC

v_call: TRBV7-3
d_call: -
j_call: TRBJ1-5
clone_size: -
cdr3_aa: CASSFGGQDQPQHF
cdr3_nt: TGTGCCAGCAGCTTTGGGGGCCAAGATCAGCCCCAGCATTTT

v_call: TRBV19
d_call: -
j_call: TRBJ2-1
clone_size: few
cdr3_aa: CASSIVASSYNEQFF
cdr3_nt: TGTGCCAGTAGTATAGTTGCCAGCTCCTACAATGAGCAGTTCTTC

v_call: TRBV28
d_call: -
j_call: TRBJ1-1
clone_size: few
cdr3_aa: CASSLYVHQMGAMNTEAFF
cdr3_nt: TGTGCCAGCAGTTTATATGTCCATCAGATGGGGGCGATGAACACTGAAGCTTTCTTT

v_call: TRBV19
d_call: -
j_call: TRBJ2-7
clone_size: few
cdr3_aa: CASSIGRTGEQYF
cdr3_nt: TGTGCCAGTAGTATAGGGAGGACGGGAGAGCAGTACTTC

v_call: TRBV28
d_call: TRBD2
j_call: TRBJ2-7
clone_size: -
cdr3_aa: CASSPPGLAYEQYF
cdr3_nt: TGTGCCAGCAGCCCCCCCGGACTAGCCTACGAGCAGTACTTC

v_call: TRBV9
d_call: TRBD2
j_call: TRBJ2-2
clone_size: -
cdr3_aa: CASTLGGAGGELFF
cdr3_nt: TGTGCCAGCACCTTGGGAGGGGCTGGCGGGGAGCTGTTTTTT

v_call: TRBV30
d_call: TRBD1
j_call: TRBJ1-6
clone_size: -
cdr3_aa: CAWSRTGGNGALHF
cdr3_nt: TGTGCCTGGAGTAGGACAGGGGGGAATGGGGCCCTCCACTTT

v_call: TRBV2
d_call: -
j_call: TRBJ2-2
clone_size: few
cdr3_aa: CASSELGQENTGELFF
cdr3_nt: TGTGCCAGCAGTGAATTGGGACAAGAGAACACCGGGGAGCTGTTTTTT

v_call: TRBV30
d_call: -
j_call: TRBJ1-3
clone_size: once
cdr3_aa: CAWRGRGPTQRNTIYF
cdr3_nt: TGTGCCTGGAGGGGAAGGGGTCCGACTCAGAGAAACACCATATATTTT

v_call: TRBV10-3
d_call: -
j_call: TRBJ1-1
clone_size: -
cdr3_aa: CAISERGSAGTEAFF
cdr3_nt: TGTGCCATCAGTGAACGAGGGTCGGCGGGCACTGAAGCTTTCTTT

v_call: TRBV6-5
d_call: -
j_call: TRBJ2-7
clone_size: once
cdr3_aa: CASSATTDYEQYF
cdr3_nt: TGTGCCAGCAGTGCTACGACAGACTACGAGCAGTACTTC

v_call: TRBV7-3
d_call: TRBD2
j_call: TRBJ2-1
clone_size: -
cdr3_aa: CASSESGTSKNEQFF
cdr3_nt: TGTGCCAGCAGCGAATCCGGGACTAGTAAGAATGAGCAGTTCTTC

v_call: TRBV6-6
d_call: TRBD1
j_call: TRBJ2-7
clone_size: once
cdr3_aa: CASSPPGQWDEQYF
cdr3_nt: TGTGCCAGCAGTCCACCGGGACAGTGGGACGAGCAGTACTTC

v_call: TRBV19
d_call: -
j_call: TRBJ1-2
clone_size: -
cdr3_aa: CASSIQGGYGYTF
cdr3_nt: TGTGCCAGTAGTATTCAGGGTGGCTATGGCTACACCTTC

v_call: TRBV4-1
d_call: TRBD2
j_call: TRBJ2-2
clone_size: -
cdr3_aa: CASSRRLAGGPTGELFF
cdr3_nt: TGCGCCAGCAGCCGAAGACTAGCGGGAGGCCCCACCGGGGAGCTGTTTTTT

v_call: TRBV5-5
d_call: TRBD1
j_call: TRBJ2-7
clone_size: -
cdr3_aa: CASSLVWGQGEGEQYF
cdr3_nt: TGTGCCAGCAGCTTGGTTTGGGGACAGGGTGAGGGCGAGCAGTACTTC

v_call: TRBV28
d_call: TRBD1
j_call: TRBJ2-7
clone_size: -
cdr3_aa: CASTPGDSRTYEQYF
cdr3_nt: TGTGCCAGCACCCCAGGGGACAGCCGGACGTACGAGCAGTACTTC

v_call: TRBV4-3
d_call: TRBD1
j_call: TRBJ1-5
clone_size: -
cdr3_aa: CASSQDRGTNQPQHF
cdr3_nt: TGCGCCAGCAGCCAAGACAGGGGGACGAATCAGCCCCAGCATTTT

v_call: TRBV18
d_call: TRBD2
j_call: TRBJ2-7
clone_size: -
cdr3_aa: CASSPPAGGPHEQYF
cdr3_nt: TGTGCCAGCTCACCACCGGCGGGAGGGCCCCACGAGCAGTACTTC

v_call: TRBV7-2
d_call: TRBD1
j_call: TRBJ2-7
clone_size: -
cdr3_aa: CASSFPGQLYEQYF
cdr3_nt: TGTGCCAGCAGCTTTCCGGGACAGTTATACGAGCAGTACTTC

v_call: TRBV9
d_call: TRBD2
j_call: TRBJ2-3
clone_size: -
cdr3_aa: CASSAGLAGGLLAQYF
cdr3_nt: TGTGCCAGCAGCGCTGGACTAGCGGGAGGTCTCTTGGCGCAGTATTTT

v_call: TRBV9
d_call: TRBD1
j_call: TRBJ1-1
clone_size: few
cdr3_aa: CASSPGQGSEAFF
cdr3_nt: TGTGCCAGCAGCCCGGGACAGGGTAGTGAAGCTTTCTTT

v_call: TRBV6-1
d_call: TRBD1
j_call: TRBJ1-6
clone_size: -
cdr3_aa: CASRKTGRNSPLHF
cdr3_nt: TGTGCCAGCAGAAAGACAGGGCGCAATTCACCCCTCCACTTT

v_call: TRBV11-3
d_call: -
j_call: TRBJ2-1
clone_size: -
cdr3_aa: CASSDAGAYNEQFF
cdr3_nt: TGTGCCAGCAGTGACGCGGGGGCTTACAATGAGCAGTTCTTC